The rows below give T cell receptor beta chains drawn from one sample of a study of human T cells and chemical hapten exposure. TCRdb re-derived calls from the RACE reads in MiXCR, one entry per CDR3 protein. Of over 75,000 distinct CDR3 sequences in the sample, roughly a tenth were seen once. The starting material was whole blood, obtained in connection with sensitization to the hapten diphenylcyclopropenone (DPC). These receptors all come from a young woman with alopecia areata. Some clones in this sample may be carry-over from other donors' samples. Both conserved end residues are part of each CDR3. Each record gives: V gene, D gene, J gene, clone size, CDR3 protein, CDR3 DNA. A D gene is named only where the DNA matches it firmly. Clone size is shown for a subset of rows, as once, few, many or a class of expanded clone.

V gene: TRBV27; D gene: TRBD1; J gene: TRBJ1-4; clone size: many; CDR3 protein: CASSLQGDEKLFF; CDR3 DNA: TGTGCCAGCAGTTTACAGGGGGATGAAAAACTGTTTTTT
V gene: TRBV29-1; D gene: .; J gene: TRBJ1-2; clone size: many; CDR3 protein: CSVDARARGYTF; CDR3 DNA: TGCAGCGTTGACGCGAGGGCTCGGGGCTACACCTTC
V gene: TRBV28; D gene: TRBD1; J gene: TRBJ1-5; clone size: .; CDR3 protein: CASRSGTGGFRPQHF; CDR3 DNA: TGTGCCAGCAGGTCCGGGACAGGGGGCTTTCGGCCCCAGCATTTT
V gene: TRBV7-8; D gene: TRBD1; J gene: TRBJ1-5; clone size: few; CDR3 protein: CASSSSAPRDRGLQPQHF; CDR3 DNA: TGTGCCAGCAGCAGTAGCGCTCCCCGGGACAGGGGCCTTCAGCCCCAGCATTTT
V gene: TRBV11-3; D gene: .; J gene: TRBJ2-2; clone size: few; CDR3 protein: CASSLFDPGELFF; CDR3 DNA: TGTGCCAGCAGCTTATTTGACCCCGGGGAGCTGTTTTTT
V gene: TRBV19; D gene: TRBD1; J gene: TRBJ2-2; clone size: .; CDR3 protein: CASSKPRGRADTGELFF; CDR3 DNA: TGTGCCAGTAGTAAACCCAGGGGGCGTGCTGATACCGGGGAGCTGTTTTTT
V gene: TRBV3-1; D gene: TRBD1; J gene: TRBJ2-1; clone size: many; CDR3 protein: CASSHPQAGTGGRSSYNEQFF; CDR3 DNA: TGTGCCAGCAGCCACCCTCAAGCCGGGACAGGGGGCCGTAGCTCCTACAATGAGCAGTTCTTC
V gene: TRBV29-1; D gene: TRBD1; J gene: TRBJ2-3; clone size: many; CDR3 protein: CSVDRDRESADTQYF; CDR3 DNA: TGCAGCGTTGATCGGGACAGGGAAAGTGCAGATACGCAGTATTTT
V gene: TRBV13; D gene: .; J gene: TRBJ1-1; clone size: .; CDR3 protein: CASSLSPDTEAFF; CDR3 DNA: TGTGCCAGCAGCTTATCTCCCGACACTGAAGCTTTCTTT
V gene: TRBV3-1; D gene: .; J gene: TRBJ2-5; clone size: .; CDR3 protein: CASSQDWGEETQYF; CDR3 DNA: TGTGCCAGCAGCCAAGATTGGGGCGAAGAGACCCAGTACTTC
V gene: TRBV6-4; D gene: .; J gene: TRBJ2-5; clone size: many; CDR3 protein: CASSAAAGAPQETQYF; CDR3 DNA: TGTGCCAGCAGTGCTGCGGCGGGGGCCCCCCAAGAGACCCAGTACTTC
V gene: TRBV5-4; D gene: TRBD2; J gene: TRBJ2-1; clone size: few; CDR3 protein: CASSLYSGREEFF; CDR3 DNA: TGTGCCAGCAGCTTATATAGCGGGAGGGAGGAGTTCTTC
V gene: TRBV5-1; D gene: TRBD2; J gene: TRBJ2-1; clone size: .; CDR3 protein: CASSPGLDSSNEQFF; CDR3 DNA: TGCGCCAGCAGCCCCGGACTAGATTCTTCCAATGAGCAGTTCTTC
V gene: TRBV10-3; D gene: .; J gene: TRBJ2-1; clone size: many; CDR3 protein: CAISAEDEQFF; CDR3 DNA: TGTGCCATCAGTGCAGAGGATGAGCAGTTCTTC
V gene: TRBV4-3; D gene: .; J gene: TRBJ2-7; clone size: many; CDR3 protein: CASSQEAGYEQYF; CDR3 DNA: TGCGCCAGCAGCCAAGAAGCGGGCTACGAGCAGTACTTC
V gene: TRBV6-5; D gene: TRBD2; J gene: TRBJ2-3; clone size: .; CDR3 protein: CASSYDSPGAGGRTDTQYF; CDR3 DNA: TGTGCCAGCAGTTACGACTCCCCCGGGGCGGGGGGGAGGACAGATACGCAGTATTTT
V gene: TRBV29-1; D gene: .; J gene: TRBJ2-2; clone size: many; CDR3 protein: CSVRQGAGELFF; CDR3 DNA: TGCAGCGTTCGTCAGGGTGCCGGGGAGCTGTTTTTT
V gene: TRBV9; D gene: .; J gene: TRBJ1-1; clone size: few; CDR3 protein: CASSSGQSNKEAFF; CDR3 DNA: TGTGCCAGCAGCTCGGGACAATCAAATAAAGAAGCTTTCTTT
V gene: TRBV6-2/TRBV6-3; D gene: .; J gene: TRBJ2-6; clone size: many; CDR3 protein: CASSYMSGYSGANVLTF; CDR3 DNA: TGTGCCAGCAGTTACATGTCAGGTTACTCTGGGGCCAACGTCCTGACTTTC
V gene: TRBV13; D gene: TRBD2; J gene: TRBJ2-1; clone size: many; CDR3 protein: CASSLRGLAGGTSYNEQFF; CDR3 DNA: TGTGCCAGCAGCTTGCGCGGACTAGCGGGGGGGACCTCCTACAATGAGCAGTTCTTC
V gene: TRBV7-9; D gene: TRBD2; J gene: TRBJ2-1; clone size: many; CDR3 protein: CASSFASGRAGPSEQFF; CDR3 DNA: TGTGCCAGCAGCTTCGCTAGCGGGAGGGCCGGGCCATCTGAGCAGTTCTTC
V gene: TRBV3-1; D gene: TRBD2; J gene: TRBJ2-1; clone size: .; CDR3 protein: CASSQVSSGRGSYNEQFF; CDR3 DNA: TGTGCCAGCAGCCAAGTCTCTAGCGGGAGAGGCTCCTACAATGAGCAGTTCTTC
V gene: TRBV20-1; D gene: TRBD2; J gene: TRBJ2-7; clone size: many; CDR3 protein: CSARPSRIAGKHYEQYF; CDR3 DNA: TGCAGTGCTAGACCCAGCCGAATAGCGGGGAAGCACTACGAGCAGTACTTC
V gene: TRBV2; D gene: .; J gene: TRBJ2-5; clone size: few; CDR3 protein: CASSGPEVETQYF; CDR3 DNA: TGTGCCAGCAGTGGGCCAGAGGTTGAGACCCAGTACTTC
V gene: TRBV6-2/TRBV6-3; D gene: .; J gene: TRBJ1-4; clone size: many; CDR3 protein: CASRQTAKEKLFF; CDR3 DNA: TGTGCCAGCAGACAGACCGCGAAGGAAAAACTGTTTTTT
V gene: TRBV2; D gene: .; J gene: TRBJ2-2; clone size: many; CDR3 protein: CASSREGAGELFF; CDR3 DNA: TGTGCCAGCAGCAGAGAGGGGGCCGGGGAGCTGTTTTTT
V gene: TRBV28; D gene: TRBD1; J gene: TRBJ2-4; clone size: once; CDR3 protein: CASSPGTGKNIQYF; CDR3 DNA: TGTGCCAGCAGTCCGGGGACAGGGAAGAACATTCAGTACTTC
V gene: TRBV6-2/TRBV6-3; D gene: TRBD1; J gene: TRBJ2-5; clone size: few; CDR3 protein: CASNLQGGRETQYF; CDR3 DNA: TGTGCCAGCAATCTACAGGGGGGCAGGGAGACCCAGTACTTC
V gene: TRBV7-9; D gene: TRBD1; J gene: TRBJ2-7; clone size: few; CDR3 protein: CASSLGFGQGQKAEQYF; CDR3 DNA: TGTGCCAGCAGCTTAGGTTTTGGACAGGGCCAGAAAGCCGAGCAGTACTTC
V gene: TRBV5-4; D gene: .; J gene: TRBJ2-3; clone size: many; CDR3 protein: CASTAGTPTDTQYF; CDR3 DNA: TGTGCCAGCACCGCCGGGACCCCCACAGATACGCAGTATTTT
V gene: TRBV11-2; D gene: .; J gene: TRBJ2-3; clone size: many; CDR3 protein: CASSQDRLDTQYF; CDR3 DNA: TGTGCCAGCAGCCAAGATCGCTTAGATACGCAGTATTTT
V gene: TRBV27; D gene: .; J gene: TRBJ2-2; clone size: few; CDR3 protein: CASSLHPGPANTGELFF; CDR3 DNA: TGTGCCAGCAGTCTCCATCCAGGGCCCGCGAACACCGGGGAGCTGTTTTTT
V gene: TRBV7-8; D gene: TRBD2; J gene: TRBJ2-1; clone size: many; CDR3 protein: CASSSQRGGRNEQFF; CDR3 DNA: TGTGCCAGCAGCTCCCAGCGGGGGGGCCGTAATGAGCAGTTCTTC
V gene: TRBV6-2/TRBV6-3; D gene: .; J gene: TRBJ1-1; clone size: .; CDR3 protein: CASSSRGGNEHFF; CDR3 DNA: TGTGCCAGCAGTTCCAGGGGAGGGAATGAACATTTCTTT
V gene: TRBV6-2/TRBV6-3; D gene: TRBD1; J gene: TRBJ1-5; clone size: few; CDR3 protein: CAAGTGGQPQHF; CDR3 DNA: TGTGCCGCAGGGACAGGAGGTCAGCCCCAGCATTTT
V gene: TRBV11-2; D gene: TRBD1; J gene: TRBJ2-2; clone size: many; CDR3 protein: CASSLGQTNTGELFF; CDR3 DNA: TGTGCCAGCAGCTTGGGACAGACGAACACCGGGGAGCTGTTTTTT
V gene: TRBV7-8; D gene: .; J gene: TRBJ2-3; clone size: many; CDR3 protein: CASSLDWPSTDTQYF; CDR3 DNA: TGTGCCAGCAGCTTAGACTGGCCGAGCACAGATACGCAGTATTTT
V gene: TRBV4-1; D gene: TRBD1; J gene: TRBJ1-1; clone size: .; CDR3 protein: CASSEGATEAFF; CDR3 DNA: TGCGCCAGCAGCGAGGGGGCCACTGAAGCTTTCTTT
V gene: TRBV7-2; D gene: .; J gene: TRBJ2-6; clone size: .; CDR3 protein: CASSKSTGANVLTF; CDR3 DNA: TGTGCCAGCAGCAAGAGTACTGGGGCCAACGTCCTGACTTTC
V gene: TRBV24-1; D gene: .; J gene: TRBJ2-2; clone size: few; CDR3 protein: CATSDAGELFF; CDR3 DNA: TGTGCCACCAGTGACGCCGGGGAGCTGTTTTTT
V gene: TRBV6-4; D gene: .; J gene: TRBJ2-2; clone size: .; CDR3 protein: CASSAPTGELFF; CDR3 DNA: TGTGCCAGCAGTGCCCCTACCGGGGAGCTGTTTTTT
V gene: TRBV5-6; D gene: .; J gene: TRBJ1-3; clone size: .; CDR3 protein: CASSFGPGSSSGNTIYF; CDR3 DNA: TGTGCCAGCAGCTTCGGTCCAGGCTCCAGCTCTGGAAACACCATATATTTT
V gene: TRBV3-1; D gene: .; J gene: TRBJ2-3; clone size: .; CDR3 protein: CASSQDLSTDTQYF; CDR3 DNA: TGTGCCAGCAGCCAAGATTTGAGCACAGATACGCAGTATTTT
V gene: TRBV2; D gene: .; J gene: TRBJ1-1; clone size: .; CDR3 protein: CASNTGSPRTEAFF; CDR3 DNA: TGTGCCAGCAATACAGGATCCCCCAGGACTGAAGCTTTCTTT
V gene: TRBV3-1; D gene: TRBD2; J gene: TRBJ2-3; clone size: .; CDR3 protein: CASSPDGGTRTDTQYF; CDR3 DNA: TGTGCCAGCAGCCCGGACGGGGGGACGAGAACAGATACGCAGTATTTT
V gene: TRBV18; D gene: .; J gene: TRBJ1-2; clone size: few; CDR3 protein: CASSLTEGGNNYGYTF; CDR3 DNA: TGTGCCAGCTCGCTCACCGAGGGGGGAAATAACTATGGCTACACCTTC
V gene: TRBV6-2/TRBV6-3; D gene: TRBD1; J gene: TRBJ1-5; clone size: many; CDR3 protein: CASSSGTDNQPQHF; CDR3 DNA: TGTGCCAGCAGTTCCGGGACAGATAATCAGCCCCAGCATTTT
V gene: TRBV28; D gene: .; J gene: TRBJ1-1; clone size: few; CDR3 protein: CASSRRGITMNTEAFF; CDR3 DNA: TGTGCCAGCAGTCGTAGGGGGATTACTATGAACACTGAAGCTTTCTTT
V gene: TRBV29-1; D gene: TRBD1; J gene: TRBJ2-4; clone size: few; CDR3 protein: CSFGQGMDIQYF; CDR3 DNA: TGCAGCTTCGGACAGGGGATGGACATTCAGTACTTC
V gene: TRBV27; D gene: .; J gene: TRBJ2-7; clone size: many; CDR3 protein: CASSSVKQSYEQYF; CDR3 DNA: TGTGCCAGCAGTTCGGTCAAGCAATCCTACGAGCAGTACTTC
V gene: TRBV3-1; D gene: .; J gene: TRBJ1-6; clone size: many; CDR3 protein: CASSPNGDSPLHF; CDR3 DNA: TGTGCCAGCAGCCCTAACGGAGATTCACCCCTCCACTTT